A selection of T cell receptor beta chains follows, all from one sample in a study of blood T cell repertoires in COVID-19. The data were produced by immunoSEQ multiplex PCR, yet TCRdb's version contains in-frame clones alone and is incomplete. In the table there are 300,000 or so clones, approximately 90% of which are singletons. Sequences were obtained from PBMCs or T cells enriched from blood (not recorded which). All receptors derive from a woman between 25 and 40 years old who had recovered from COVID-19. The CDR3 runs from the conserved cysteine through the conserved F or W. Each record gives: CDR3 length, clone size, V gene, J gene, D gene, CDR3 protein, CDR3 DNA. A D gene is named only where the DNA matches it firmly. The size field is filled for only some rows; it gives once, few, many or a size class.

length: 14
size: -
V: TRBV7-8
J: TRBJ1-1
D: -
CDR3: CASSQQTLNTEAFF
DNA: TGTGCCAGCAGCCAACAGACACTTAACACTGAAGCTTTCTTT

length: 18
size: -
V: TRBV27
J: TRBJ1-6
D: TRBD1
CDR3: CASSFAPDRSSYNSPLHF
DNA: TGTGCCAGCAGTTTCGCCCCGGACAGGAGCTCCTATAATTCACCCCTCCACTTT

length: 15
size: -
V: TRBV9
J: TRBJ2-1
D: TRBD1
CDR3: CASSVGGTANNEQFF
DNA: TGTGCCAGCAGCGTAGGAGGGACAGCCAATAATGAGCAGTTCTTC

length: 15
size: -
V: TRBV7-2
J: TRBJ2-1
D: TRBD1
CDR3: CASSLDRTGYNEQFF
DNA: TGTGCCAGCAGCTTAGATAGGACAGGGTACAATGAGCAGTTCTTC

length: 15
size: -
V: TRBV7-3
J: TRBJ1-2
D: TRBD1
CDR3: CASSLRRGLDYGYTF
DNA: TGTGCCAGCAGCTTGCGCAGGGGGCTGGACTATGGCTACACCTTC

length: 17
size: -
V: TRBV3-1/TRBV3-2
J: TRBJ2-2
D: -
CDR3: CASSQGLWGRGTGELFF
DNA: TGTGCCAGCAGCCAAGGCCTTTGGGGGCGCGGCACCGGGGAGCTGTTTTTT

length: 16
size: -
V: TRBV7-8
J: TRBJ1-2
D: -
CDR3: CASSLEVAATNYGYTF
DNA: TGTGCCAGCAGCTTAGAAGTCGCGGCAACTAACTATGGCTACACCTTC

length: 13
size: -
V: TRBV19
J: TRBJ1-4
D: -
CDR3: CASSITGNENLFF
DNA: TGTGCCAGTAGTATTACGGGTAATGAAAACCTGTTTTTT

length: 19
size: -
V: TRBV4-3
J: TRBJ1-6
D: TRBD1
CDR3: CASSQVGRMFGTVHSPLHF
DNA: TGCGCCAGCAGCCAAGTTGGGAGGATGTTCGGGACAGTTCATTCACCCCTCCACTTT

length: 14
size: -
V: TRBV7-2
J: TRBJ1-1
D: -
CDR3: CASSLVGRNTEAFF
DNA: TGTGCCAGCAGCTTAGTGGGGAGGAACACTGAAGCTTTCTTT

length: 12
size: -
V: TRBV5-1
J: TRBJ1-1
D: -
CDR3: CASSLETGEAFF
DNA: TGCGCCAGCAGCTTGGAAACTGGTGAAGCTTTCTTT

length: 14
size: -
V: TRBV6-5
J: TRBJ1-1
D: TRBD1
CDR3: CASSDRVGSTEAFF
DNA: TGTGCCAGCAGCGACAGGGTAGGGAGCACTGAAGCTTTCTTT

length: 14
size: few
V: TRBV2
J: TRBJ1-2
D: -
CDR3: CASSEVSPTGGYTF
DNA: TGTGCCAGCAGTGAAGTCAGTCCCACGGGTGGCTACACCTTC

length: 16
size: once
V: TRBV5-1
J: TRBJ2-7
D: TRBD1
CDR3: CASSLPADRGAYEQYF
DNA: TGCGCCAGCAGCTTGCCCGCGGACAGGGGGGCCTACGAGCAGTACTTC

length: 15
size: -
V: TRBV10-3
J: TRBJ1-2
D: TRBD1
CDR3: CASQNRGRQDYGYTF
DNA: TGTGCCAGTCAGAACAGGGGGAGACAAGACTATGGCTACACCTTC

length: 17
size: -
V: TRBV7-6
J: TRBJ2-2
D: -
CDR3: CASSLETGTANTGELFF
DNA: TGTGCCAGCAGCCTAGAAACCGGGACTGCGAACACCGGGGAGCTGTTTTTT